This T cell receptor beta chain stems from a study of persistence of HIV-infected CD4 T cells. The immunoSEQ assay was version 4, run in survey mode. Profiled with immunoSEQ multiplex PCR; TCRdb holds only in-frame clones, not every one. The table has about 51,000 clones, approximately 90% seen once; the top ten hold over 3%. Cells were stimulated nonspecifically with anti-CD3/anti-CD28 magnetic beads. CD4+ T cells upregulating both CD40 ligand and CD69 were sorted as responding cells. About this clone: Its antigen is not known.

V dropped 1 base and J dropped 7; count of bases not matched to a gene: 4. This CDR3 is 14 amino acids long. Germline V lookup: CDR1 SGHRS, CDR2 YFSETQ. Sequencing used CD4+ T cells sorted from PBMCs after roughly 17-hour stimulation, obtained from a patient who received antiretroviral therapy. The clonotype was recovered from an adult woman with HIV who was CMV-seropositive. The chain uses TRBV5-1 and TRBJ1-4; 7 bases are shared with TRBD1. This CDR3 reads CASSLQGGIEKLFF. CDR3 DNA: TGCGCCAGCAGCTTGCAGGGGGGGATTGAAAAACTGTTTTTT.